This T cell receptor beta chain was captured in a study of blood T cell repertoires in COVID-19. The CDR3 has 18 residues. V lost 0 bases and J lost 4; bases outside the gene matches: 7. Germline assignment: CDR1 LGHNA and CDR2 YNFKEQ. Here immunoSEQ multiplex PCR was the method, and the copy in TCRdb shows in-frame clones only, minus some. The repertoire holds roughly 120,000 clones, with 70% to 85% as singletons. This clone was found once. The TCR originated in a human donor with acute or convalescent COVID-19. The donor label of this sample is uncertain. The material sequenced was peripheral blood. The rearrangement links TRBV4-2 to TRBJ2-2; TRBD2 matches 11 bases. The CDR3 sequence: CASSQDHSGGAGTGELFF. CDR3 DNA: TGTGCCAGCAGCCAAGATCATAGCGGGGGGGCGGGCACCGGGGAGCTGTTTTTT.